What follows are 26 T cell receptor beta chains derived from one specimen sequenced in a study of early T cells in non-severe SARS-CoV-2 infection listed by TCRdb under 2021. Receptor libraries were prepared by 5' RACE. TCRdb records NextSeq 500 as the sequencer. TCRdb's own reprocessing of the public reads used fastp at Q25 and MiXCR and kept productive beta chains. Duplicate CDR3 protein sequences are folded into a single record with the most common DNA and genes. The sample profile shows roughly 90,000 distinct CDR3 sequences; about an eighth of them were found once. Around 3.3% of the sample rests with the top ten. Input material: whole blood. The receptors derive from an adult who was a healthcare worker with PCR-confirmed SARS-CoV-2 infection or an uninfected control (not recorded which).

This clonotype came up a few times. The chain recombines TRBV2 with TRBJ2-7; 10 positions match TRBD1. In germline, CDR1 is SNHLY, CDR2 FYNNEI. The CDR3 consists of 14 residues. The V gene end was trimmed by 6 bases and the J gene end by 3 bases; junction bases not matched to a gene: 5. CDR3 in DNA: TGTGCCAGCAGGCCCGGGACAGGGGTCTACGAGCAGTACTTC. Amino acids: CASRPGTGVYEQYF. The variable domain in full, with the rest retrieved from reference TRBV2 and TRBJ2-7, is EPEVTQTPSHQVTQMGQEVILRCVPISNHLYFYWYRQILGQKVEFLVSFYNNEISEKSEIFDDQFSVERPDGSNFTLKIRSTKLEDSAMYFCASRPGTGVYEQYFGPGTRLTVT.

The chain carries TRBV6-2 or TRBV6-3 and TRBJ2-1, with D hard to call. In germline, CDR1 is MNHEY, CDR2 SVGEGT. The CDR3 spans 15 residues. The V gene lost 4 bases and the J gene lost 4 bases, with 14 bases spanning the gap. CDR3 DNA sequence: TGTGCCAGCAGTTCTTCACTACTGGGGTACAATGAGCAGTTCTTC. It yields the protein CASSSSLLGYNEQFF.

V usage is TRBV5-1 and J usage is TRBJ2-1, with a possible D match to TRBD2 (6 bases). CDR1 is SGHRS, CDR2 YFSETQ, per germline. The V gene lost 1 base and the J gene lost 7 bases, with 12 bases spanning the gap. The CDR3 has 14 amino acids. The CDR3 bases are TGCGCCAGCAGCTTGCTGGCGGGGAATAATGAGCAGTTCTTC. Amino acid sequence: CASSLLAGNNEQFF. Using reference TRBV5-1 and TRBJ2-1 for the parts outside the CDR3, the full variable domain is KAGVTQTPRYLIKTRGQQVTLSCSPISGHRSVSWYQQTPGQGLQFLFEYFSETQRNKGNFPGRFSGRQFSNSRSEMNVSTLELGDSALYLCASSLLAGNNEQFFGPGTRLTVL.

The V call is TRBV7-3, the J call TRBJ2-1; 11 positions agree with TRBD1. Germline V gene lookup returns CDR1 SGHTA and CDR2 FQGTGA. This CDR3 spans 17 amino acids. V dropped 5 bases and J dropped 0; count of bases not matched to a gene: 6. CDR3 residues: CASSRSGTGGSYNEQFF. The CDR3 DNA sequence: TGTGCCAGCAGCCGTTCCGGGACAGGGGGCTCCTACAATGAGCAGTTCTTC.

This clonotype was detected many times. The chain uses TRBV19 and TRBJ2-1, with TRBD2 identical over 9 bases. This CDR3 spans 17 amino acids. CDR1 is LNHDA and CDR2 is SQIVND in the germline V gene (reference sequence). V trimming: 3 bases; J trimming: 1 base; junction bases outside the gene matches: 7. The CDR3 loop reads CASSIGGAGGSYNEQFF. CDR3 nucleotide sequence: TGTGCCAGTAGTATTGGGGGAGCGGGAGGATCCTACAATGAGCAGTTCTTC.

The chain carries TRBV7-8 and TRBJ2-1, with 8 bases that match TRBD2. Trimming at V came to 1 base and at J to 8 bases, leaving 10 bases not matched to a gene. The CDR3 contains 16 residues. Germline CDR1 is SGHVS and CDR2 is FQNEAQ. The CDR3 spells CASSLEGLEATYEQFF. The CDR3, as DNA: TGTGCCAGCAGCTTAGAGGGACTAGAGGCAACCTATGAGCAGTTCTTC. The full variable domain, in which reference TRBV7-8 and TRBJ2-1 provide the parts outside the CDR3, is GAGVSQSPRYKVAKRGQDVALRCDPISGHVSLFWYQQALGQGPEFLTYFQNEAQLDKSGLPSDRFFAERPEGSVSTLKIQRTQQEDSAVYLCASSLEGLEATYEQFFGPGTRLTVL.

This clonotype was detected only a few times. The chain employs TRBV18 and TRBJ2-7; possibly TRBD1 for D (5 bases). The CDR3 consists of 15 residues. Trimming shortened V by 3 bases and J by 2 bases, and 14 bases separated the two germline ends. CDR1 is KGHSH, CDR2 LQKENI, per germline. Here the CDR3 reads CASSPGHPYPYEQYF. As DNA, the CDR3 is TGTGCCAGCTCACCCGGACACCCCTACCCCTACGAGCAGTACTTC.

This clonotype was detected only a few times. V and J are TRBV7-8 and TRBJ2-3, with TRBD2 matching over 11 bases. The CDR3 runs to 18 residues. Germline CDR1 SGHVS, CDR2 FQNEAQ. J gave up 0 bases and V 5 bases, and 10 bases lay outside the gene matches. CDR3 sequence: CASSPGVSGRGSTDTQYF. The DNA for the CDR3 is TGTGCCAGCAGCCCCGGTGTTAGCGGGAGGGGAAGCACAGATACGCAGTATTTT.

This clonotype was recorded at least ten times. The J gene is TRBJ2-2, the V gene TRBV10-3, with 11 bases aligning to TRBD2. Germline V CDR1 and CDR2: ENHRY, SYGVKD. J was trimmed by 6 bases and V by 6 bases; bases with no gene match: 15. CDR3 length equals 18 residues. In DNA form, the CDR3 reads TGTGCCATCAGACAGTTCTCCTCGGGGACTAGCGGCCCCGGGGAGCTGTTTTTT. This translates into CAIRQFSSGTSGPGELFF.

The table lists this clonotype with many counts. V usage is TRBV7-9 and J usage is TRBJ2-3, with TRBD2 identical over 7 bases. From germline, CDR1 is SEHNR and CDR2 FQNEAQ (reference sequence). The CDR3 totals 15 residues. The V gene end was trimmed by 5 bases and the J gene end by 6 bases; junction bases not matched to a gene: 11. CDR3 protein: CASSTAGLRVDTQYF. DNA for the CDR3: TGTGCCAGCAGCACAGCGGGGCTGAGGGTGGATACGCAGTATTTT.

This clonotype came up many times. This sequence joins TRBV24-1 and TRBJ2-1, with TRBD2 as a possible D gene (6 bases). Germline CDR1 reads KGHDR; CDR2 reads SFDVKD. CDR3 size: 15 residues. Trimming pared 6 bases from V and 10 bases from J, leaving 21 bases between. CDR3 DNA: TGTGCCACCAGTTGGCGGGGTTCGGGGATAAGGGAGCAGTTCTTC. This codes for CATSWRGSGIREQFF.

There are many counts of this clonotype. This rearrangement joins TRBV11-2 to TRBJ2-1; 14 bases are a match to TRBD2. The germline CDR1 and CDR2 sequences are SGHAT and FQNNGV. Trimming cost V 5 bases and J 3 bases; bases outside gene matches: 6. The CDR3 contains 17 residues. CDR3 nucleotides: TGTGCCAGCAGCCGGACTAGCGGGGGGACCCTCTACAATGAGCAGTTCTTC. Translating it yields CASSRTSGGTLYNEQFF.

This clonotype was counted only a few times. The V gene is TRBV7-9, the J gene TRBJ2-7; 14 bases map to TRBD2. The CDR3 consists of 18 residues. From germline, CDR1 is SEHNR and CDR2 FQNEAQ (reference sequence). Trimming at V came to 4 bases and at J to 4 bases, leaving 12 bases not matched to a gene. The CDR3 DNA reads TGTGCCAGCAGCTCGGGACTAGCGGGAGTAGGAATGGTGTACGAGCAGTACTTC. Protein product: CASSSGLAGVGMVYEQYF.

This rearrangement joins TRBV9 to TRBJ2-7; 9 nucleotides align to TRBD1. The trim removed 3 bases at V and 7 bases at J, leaving 8 bases unmatched. CDR3 length: 14 amino acids. Germline loops: CDR1 SGDLS, CDR2 YYNGEE. The CDR3 DNA reads TGTGCCAGCAGCGCGTGGGACAGGGTCGGTGAGCAGTACTTC. Translation gives CASSAWDRVGEQYF.

This clonotype was recorded many times. V is TRBV19 and J is TRBJ2-1; 7 bases are shared with TRBD2. The CDR3 is 20 amino acids. V gave up 3 bases and J gave up 3 bases; unmatched junction bases: 20. Per the germline V gene, CDR1 is LNHDA and CDR2 is SQIVND (reference sequence). The CDR3 sequence is CASSINPGYVTSLFYNEQFF. CDR3 DNA sequence: TGTGCCAGTAGTATTAACCCCGGTTACGTGACTAGCTTGTTCTACAATGAGCAGTTCTTC.

This clonotype has just a few counts. The CDR3 DNA reads as TGTGCCAGCTCGGCGGGTCTGGCTGGAAACACCATATATTTT. As protein: CASSAGLAGNTIYF. This chain uses TRBV18 with TRBJ1-3; D is uncertain. Germline V gene data show CDR1 as KGHSH and CDR2 as LQKENI. The CDR3 has 14 residues. Trimming stripped 6 bases from V and 2 bases from J, with 11 bases between.

The V and J genes are TRBV12-3 or TRBV12-4 and TRBJ2-1, with 11 bases fitting TRBD2. V lost 5 bases, J lost 7 bases, and 13 bases stayed unmatched. The CDR3 extends over 17 amino acids. The CDR3 here is CASSPGLAVLGVNEQFF. CDR3 in DNA: TGTGCCAGCAGTCCGGGACTAGCGGTACTGGGGGTTAATGAGCAGTTCTTC.

The sample holds a few counts of this clonotype. This chain connects TRBV7-2 to TRBJ2-2; no reliable D call. There are 12 residues in the CDR3. Trimming pared 5 bases from V and 5 bases from J, leaving 6 bases between. Germline assignment: CDR1 SGHTA and CDR2 FQGNSA. CDR3 DNA: TGTGCCAGCAGCCCACGTACCGGGGAGCTGTTTTTT. It encodes CASSPRTGELFF.

Ten or more counts support this clonotype. The rearrangement uses TRBV19 and TRBJ1-5, with D possibly matching TRBD1 (5 bases). The CDR3 has 15 amino acids. V gave up 7 bases and J gave up 5 bases, with 18 bases separating them. The germline V gene encodes CDR1 LNHDA and CDR2 SQIVND (reference sequence). In nucleotides, the CDR3 is TGTGCCAGTACCCTATGGGCGGGGGAAGATCAGCCCCAGCATTTT. Its translation: CASTLWAGEDQPQHF.

This clonotype was recorded at least ten times. The chain uses TRBV24-1 and TRBJ2-3; tentatively, D is TRBD2 (6 bases). V gave up 3 bases and J gave up 5 bases, with 17 bases separating them. Germline V gene sequence: CDR1 KGHDR, CDR2 SFDVKD. This CDR3 has 16 residues. Here the CDR3 reads CATSDPGLTLLDTQYF. As DNA, the CDR3 is TGTGCCACCAGTGATCCGGGACTGACCCTACTAGATACGCAGTATTTT.

This clonotype was observed a handful of times. The chain links TRBV29-1 to TRBJ2-3, with D maybe TRBD2 (5 bases). V was shortened by 3 bases and J by 1 base, with 14 bases between the two germline ends. The CDR3 extends over 15 amino acids. Germline V gene data show CDR1 as SQVTM and CDR2 as ANQGSEA. Here the CDR3 DNA reads TGCAGCGTTGAGGGAGTCAACGGGGGCACAGATACGCAGTATTTT. Translated, it gives CSVEGVNGGTDTQYF.

There are a few counts of this clonotype. The V and J genes are TRBV11-2 and TRBJ2-5; D assignment may be TRBD1 or TRBD2 (6 bases each). Per germline, CDR1 SGHAT and CDR2 FQNNGV. This CDR3 is built from 16 residues. V was trimmed by 5 bases and J by 5 bases, leaving 21 bases between them. The CDR3 DNA is TGTGCCAGCAGCCCACGAACAGGGAGGATTTTTGAGACCCAGTACTTC. Translation gives CASSPRTGRIFETQYF. Drawing the rest from reference TRBV11-2 and TRBJ2-5, the complete variable domain is EAGVAQSPRYKIIEKRQSVAFWCNPISGHATLYWYQQILGQGPKLLIQFQNNGVVDDSQLPKDRFSAERLKGVDSTLKIQPAKLEDSAVYLCASSPRTGRIFETQYFGPGTRLLVL.

Ten or more counts support this clonotype. This chain connects TRBV15 to TRBJ1-1, with no clear D. Looked up from germline, CDR1 is LNHNV and CDR2 is YYDKDF (reference sequence). The CDR3 is 18 amino acids. The germline V and J ends were trimmed by 3 bases and 0 bases, with 20 bases remaining between them. The CDR3 region has the DNA TGTGCCACCAGCAGCCTTGGAGGGTTCGGTGGGATGAACACTGAAGCTTTCTTT. It encodes CATSSLGGFGGMNTEAFF.

This clonotype was recorded a few times. The chain couples TRBV30 to TRBJ1-1; 7 bases map to TRBD1. With 0 bases clipped from V and 5 bases from J, the junction kept 3 bases outside the gene matches. In germline, CDR1 is GTSNPN, CDR2 SVGIG (reference sequence). The CDR3 loop spans 13 amino acids. The CDR3 sequence: CAWSVYRGTEAFF. The DNA of the CDR3 is TGTGCCTGGAGTGTTTACAGGGGAACTGAAGCTTTCTTT. Together with reference TRBV30 and TRBJ1-1, the CDR3 gives the full variable domain: SQTIHQWPATLVQPVGSPLSLECTVEGTSNPNLYWYRQAAGRGLQLLFYSVGIGQISSEVPQNLSASRPQDRQFILSSKKLLLSDSGFYLCAWSVYRGTEAFFGQGTRLTVV.

This clonotype was picked up many times. The CDR3, as DNA: TGTGCCAGCAGTTTAAGGCTGGAGCGGTTCTCTGGGGCCAACGTCCTGACTTTC. Protein: CASSLRLERFSGANVLTF. The V and J genes are TRBV27 and TRBJ2-6; D possibly corresponds to TRBD2 (5 bases). Trimming left V 2 bases short and J 0 bases short, with 14 bases between. Germline V lookup: CDR1 MNHEY, CDR2 SMNVEV (reference sequence). The CDR3 totals 18 residues.

This clonotype showed up just a few times. CDR3 bases: TGCGCCAGCAGCCAAGTTGCAGGGTACACTGAAGCTTTCTTT. Translating it yields CASSQVAGYTEAFF. The V call is TRBV4-1, the J call TRBJ1-1; D is perhaps TRBD1 (5 bases). Trimming took off 1 base at V and 3 bases at J, with 9 bases between the two ends. CDR1 MGHRA and CDR2 YSYEKL come from the germline V gene. The CDR3 has 14 amino acids.